This is a list of T cell receptor beta chains from one sample in a study of T cells in Graves' hyperthyroidism and ophthalmopathy. TCRdb passed the multiplex PCR reads through MiXCR, listing each CDR3 protein once. Here the sample spans roughly 250,000 distinct CDR3 sequences, over 15% being singletons. The source material was blood. The receptors were gathered from a woman between 18 and 30 years old with Graves' ophthalmopathy. The CDR3 runs from the conserved cysteine through the conserved F or W. Clone size is given for some rows only: seen once, a few or many times, or a class if the clone is expanded.

CDR3 protein	clone size	V gene	J gene
CASSFSGNTIYF	many	TRBV12-3/TRBV12-4	TRBJ1-3
CANSYSLAGGQEYEQFF	NA	TRBV6-5	TRBJ2-1
CASRRDRAQPQHF	NA	TRBV19	TRBJ1-5
CASSIQTGGGSEAFF	many	TRBV2	TRBJ1-1
CASRVAGSSYNEQFF	many	TRBV27	TRBJ2-1
CASDRGGRDYNEQFF	NA	TRBV11-2	TRBJ2-1
CASSLDGGSEQYF	many	TRBV11-2	TRBJ2-7
CASGIQSSYNEQFF	few	TRBV19	TRBJ2-1
CASSEGGVYNEQFF	NA	TRBV5-1	TRBJ2-1
CASSQGGTGFYEQYF	NA	TRBV14	TRBJ2-7
CASSLIPTGNTEAFF	many	TRBV6-1	TRBJ1-1
CASRHTGELFF	few	TRBV6-1	TRBJ2-2
CASSQVGGEDYEQYF	many	TRBV4-2	TRBJ2-7
CASSETSEQCF	few	TRBV6-1	TRBJ2-7